This T cell receptor (beta chain) derives from a study of T cells after yellow fever vaccination. Universal primer sites and UMIs were introduced during 5'RACE template-switching synthesis of TCR cDNA. Via MiXCR, TCRdb re-called the 5' RACE reads, giving one row per CDR3 protein. The sample carries around 530,000 distinct CDR3 sequences, about a sixth recorded once. This CDR3 spans 13 amino acids. V lost 6 bases to trimming and J lost 3 bases, with 12 bases between them. Study-level points and caveats: Highly abundant clonotypes carried over from the bulk population could end up in FACS-sorted repertoires as contaminants. A large majority of primary-vaccination clones showed up again after the booster (just under 97% CD4, 85% to 90% CD8).

Worth noting for this clonotype: What it recognizes is unknown.

The gene calls are TRBV12-3 or TRBV12-4 and TRBJ2-7; D is unresolved. The source is a man aged 18 to 35 who received the YFV17D yellow fever vaccine. The sequences come from PBMCs, collected 4 to 5 days after the first yellow fever vaccination. DNA of the CDR3: TGTGCCAGCAGAGAGGAACCCGACTACGAGCAGTACTTC. Translated, it gives CASREEPDYEQYF.